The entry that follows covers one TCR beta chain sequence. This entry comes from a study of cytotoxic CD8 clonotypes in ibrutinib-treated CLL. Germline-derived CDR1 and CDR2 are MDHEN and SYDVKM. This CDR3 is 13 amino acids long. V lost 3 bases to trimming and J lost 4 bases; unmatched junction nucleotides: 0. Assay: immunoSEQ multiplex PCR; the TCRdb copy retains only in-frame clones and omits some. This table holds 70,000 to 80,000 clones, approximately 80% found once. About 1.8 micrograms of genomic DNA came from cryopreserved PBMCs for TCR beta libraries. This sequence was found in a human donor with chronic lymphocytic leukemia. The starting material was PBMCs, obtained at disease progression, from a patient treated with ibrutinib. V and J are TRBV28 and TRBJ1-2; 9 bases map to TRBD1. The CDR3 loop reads CASSLTGGYGYTF. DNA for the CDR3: TGTGCCAGCAGTTTGACAGGGGGCTATGGCTACACCTTC.